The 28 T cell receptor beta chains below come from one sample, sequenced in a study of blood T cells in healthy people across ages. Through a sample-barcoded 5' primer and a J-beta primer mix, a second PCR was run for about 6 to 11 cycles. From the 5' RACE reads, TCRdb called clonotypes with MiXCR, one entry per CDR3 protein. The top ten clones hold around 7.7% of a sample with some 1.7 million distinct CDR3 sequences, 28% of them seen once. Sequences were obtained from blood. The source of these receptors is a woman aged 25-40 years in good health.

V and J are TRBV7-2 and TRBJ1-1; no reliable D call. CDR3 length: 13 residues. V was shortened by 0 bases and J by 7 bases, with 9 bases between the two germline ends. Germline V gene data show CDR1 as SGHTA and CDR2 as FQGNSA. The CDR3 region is CASSLAKGFEAFF. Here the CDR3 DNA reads TGTGCCAGCAGCTTAGCGAAAGGGTTTGAAGCTTTCTTT.

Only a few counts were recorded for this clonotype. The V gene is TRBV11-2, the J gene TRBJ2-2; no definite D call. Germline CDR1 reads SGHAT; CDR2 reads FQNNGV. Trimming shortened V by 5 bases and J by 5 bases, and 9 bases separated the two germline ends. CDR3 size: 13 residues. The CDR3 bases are TGTGCCAGCAGCCGTCAAGTGACCGGGGAGCTGTTTTTT. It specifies CASSRQVTGELFF. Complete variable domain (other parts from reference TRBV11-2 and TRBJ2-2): EAGVAQSPRYKIIEKRQSVAFWCNPISGHATLYWYQQILGQGPKLLIQFQNNGVVDDSQLPKDRFSAERLKGVDSTLKIQPAKLEDSAVYLCASSRQVTGELFFGEGSRLTVL.

In DNA, the CDR3 is TGTGCCAGCAGCTTATCCGGACTAGTTGGTGGCGATGAGCAGTACTTC. This encodes CASSLSGLVGGDEQYF. The rearrangement joins TRBV7-9 to TRBJ2-7, with 7 bases aligning to TRBD2. This CDR3 comprises 16 residues. With 2 bases clipped from V and 7 bases from J, the junction kept 14 bases outside the gene matches. CDR1 SEHNR and CDR2 FQNEAQ come from the germline V gene (reference sequence).

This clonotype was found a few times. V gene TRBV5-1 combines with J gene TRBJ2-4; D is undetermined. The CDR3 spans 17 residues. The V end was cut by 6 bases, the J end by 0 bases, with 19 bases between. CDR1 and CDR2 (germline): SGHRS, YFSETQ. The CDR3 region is CASKRTGQTIAKNIQYF. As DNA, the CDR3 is TGCGCCAGCAAACGAACTGGGCAGACAATAGCCAAAAACATTCAGTACTTC.

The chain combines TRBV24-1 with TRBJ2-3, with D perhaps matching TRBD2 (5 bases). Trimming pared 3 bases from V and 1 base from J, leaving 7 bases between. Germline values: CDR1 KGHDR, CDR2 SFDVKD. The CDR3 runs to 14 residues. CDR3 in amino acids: CATSDRTRTDTQYF. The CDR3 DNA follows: TGTGCCACCAGTGATCGGACTCGCACAGATACGCAGTATTTT.

In nucleotides, the CDR3 is TGCAGTGCTAGACTCCCGGGGAGGACAGATACGCAGTATTTT. Residues: CSARLPGRTDTQYF. The chain has TRBV20-1 and TRBJ2-3; possibly TRBD2 for D (6 bases). CDR1 and CDR2 from the germline V gene are DFQATT and SNEGSKA (reference sequence). The CDR3 totals 14 residues. Trimming took 2 bases from V and 3 from J, leaving 12 bases between them.

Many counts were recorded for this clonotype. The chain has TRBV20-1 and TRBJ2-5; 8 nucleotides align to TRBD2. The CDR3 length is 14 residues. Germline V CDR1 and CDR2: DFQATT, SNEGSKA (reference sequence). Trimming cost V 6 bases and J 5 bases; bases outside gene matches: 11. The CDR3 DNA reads TGCAGTGCAAAAAGACTAGCGAGTTACGAGACCCAGTACTTC. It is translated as CSAKRLASYETQYF.

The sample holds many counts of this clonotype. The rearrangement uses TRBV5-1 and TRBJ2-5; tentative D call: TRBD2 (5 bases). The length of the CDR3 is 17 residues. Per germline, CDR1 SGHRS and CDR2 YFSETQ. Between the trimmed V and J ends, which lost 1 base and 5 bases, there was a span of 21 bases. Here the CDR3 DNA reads TGCGCCAGCAGCTTGTCCCCTTCGACTGGAAGAGGGGAGACCCAGTACTTC. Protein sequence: CASSLSPSTGRGETQYF.

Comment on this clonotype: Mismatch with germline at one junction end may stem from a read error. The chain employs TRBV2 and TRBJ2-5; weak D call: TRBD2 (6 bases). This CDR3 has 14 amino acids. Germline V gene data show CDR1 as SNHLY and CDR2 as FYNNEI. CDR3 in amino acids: CAISEIAVSETQYF. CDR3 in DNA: TGTGCCATCAGTGAAATAGCGGTTTCGGAGACCCAGTACTTC.

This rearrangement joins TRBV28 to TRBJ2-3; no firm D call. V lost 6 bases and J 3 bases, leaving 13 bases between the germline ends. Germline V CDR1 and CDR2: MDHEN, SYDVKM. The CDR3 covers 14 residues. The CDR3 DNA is TGTGCCAGCAGCTTACTTTCAGGTACAGATACGCAGTATTTT. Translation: CASSLLSGTDTQYF.

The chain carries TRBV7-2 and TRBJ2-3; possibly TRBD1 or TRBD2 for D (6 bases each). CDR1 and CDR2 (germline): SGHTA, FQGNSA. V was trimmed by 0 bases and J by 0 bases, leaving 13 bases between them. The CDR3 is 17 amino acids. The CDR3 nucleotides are TGTGCCAGCAGCTTAGCGGAGGGGACACGAAGCACAGATACGCAGTATTTT. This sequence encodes CASSLAEGTRSTDTQYF. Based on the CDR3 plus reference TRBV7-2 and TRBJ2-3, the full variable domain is GAGVSQSPSNKVTEKGKDVELRCDPISGHTALYWYRQSLGQGLEFLIYFQGNSAPDKSGLPSDRFSAERTGGSVSTLTIQRTQQEDSAVYLCASSLAEGTRSTDTQYFGPGTRLTVL.

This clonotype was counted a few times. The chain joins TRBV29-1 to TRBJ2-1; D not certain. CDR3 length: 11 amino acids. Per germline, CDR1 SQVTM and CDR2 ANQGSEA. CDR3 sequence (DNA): TGCAGTGACGATAGCAATGATGAGCAGTTCTTC. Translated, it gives CSDDSNDEQFF.

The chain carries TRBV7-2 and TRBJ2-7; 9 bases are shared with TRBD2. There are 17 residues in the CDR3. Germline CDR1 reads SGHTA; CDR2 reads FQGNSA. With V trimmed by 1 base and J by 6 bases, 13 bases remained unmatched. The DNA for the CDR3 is TGTGCCAGCAGCTTAGAGGGACTAGCCGCAGCCCTCGCCGAGCAGTACTTC. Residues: CASSLEGLAAALAEQYF. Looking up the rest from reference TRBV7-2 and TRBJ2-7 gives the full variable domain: GAGVSQSPSNKVTEKGKDVELRCDPISGHTALYWYRQSLGQGLEFLIYFQGNSAPDKSGLPSDRFSAERTGGSVSTLTIQRTQQEDSAVYLCASSLEGLAAALAEQYFGPGTRLTVT.

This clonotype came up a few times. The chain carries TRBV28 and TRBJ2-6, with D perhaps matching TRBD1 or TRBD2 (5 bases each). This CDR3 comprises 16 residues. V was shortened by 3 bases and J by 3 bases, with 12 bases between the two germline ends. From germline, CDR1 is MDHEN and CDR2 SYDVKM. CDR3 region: CASSFLRGGGANVLTF. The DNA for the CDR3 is TGTGCCAGCAGTTTCCTTCGGGGCGGTGGGGCCAACGTCCTGACTTTC.

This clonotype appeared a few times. The CDR3 region is CASSLEREAGPDTQYF. The CDR3 DNA is TGTGCCAGCAGCTTAGAGAGAGAGGCGGGCCCAGATACGCAGTATTTT. V usage is TRBV7-6 and J usage is TRBJ2-3; perhaps TRBD2 as D (5 bases). The CDR3 loop spans 16 amino acids. Trimming removed 1 base at V and 4 bases at J, with 15 bases between. From germline, CDR1 is SGHVS and CDR2 FNYEAQ. Looking up the rest from reference TRBV7-6 and TRBJ2-3 gives the full variable domain: GAGVSQSPRYKVTKRGQDVALRCDPISGHVSLYWYRQALGQGPEFLTYFNYEAQQDKSGLPNDRFSAERPEGSISTLTIQRTEQRDSAMYRCASSLEREAGPDTQYFGPGTRLTVL.

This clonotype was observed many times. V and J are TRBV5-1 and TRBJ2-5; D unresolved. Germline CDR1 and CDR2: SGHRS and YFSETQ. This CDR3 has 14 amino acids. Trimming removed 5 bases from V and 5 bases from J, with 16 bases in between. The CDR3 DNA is TGCGCCAGCAGGCTCTACATAGCCGGGGAGACCCAGTACTTC. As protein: CASRLYIAGETQYF.

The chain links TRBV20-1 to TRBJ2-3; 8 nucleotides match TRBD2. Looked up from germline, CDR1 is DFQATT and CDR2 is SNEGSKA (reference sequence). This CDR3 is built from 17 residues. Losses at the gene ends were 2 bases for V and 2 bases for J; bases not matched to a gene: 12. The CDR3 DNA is TGCAGTGCTAGATCCGAGGGGCTAGCGGGCATCACAGATACGCAGTATTTT. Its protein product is CSARSEGLAGITDTQYF.

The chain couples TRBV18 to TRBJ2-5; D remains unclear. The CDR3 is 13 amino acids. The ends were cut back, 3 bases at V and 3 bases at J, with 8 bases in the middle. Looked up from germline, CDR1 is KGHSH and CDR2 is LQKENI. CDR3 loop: CASSPERKETQYF. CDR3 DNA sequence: TGTGCCAGCTCACCCGAGAGGAAAGAGACCCAGTACTTC.

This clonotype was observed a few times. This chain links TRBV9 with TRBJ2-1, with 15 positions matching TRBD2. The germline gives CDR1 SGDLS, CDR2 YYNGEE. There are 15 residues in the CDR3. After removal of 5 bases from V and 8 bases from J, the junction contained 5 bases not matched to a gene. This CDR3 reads CASSGTSGGRHEQFF. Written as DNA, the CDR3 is TGTGCCAGCAGTGGGACTAGCGGGGGGAGACATGAGCAGTTCTTC. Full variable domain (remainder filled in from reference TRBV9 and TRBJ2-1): DSGVTQTPKHLITATGQRVTLRCSPRSGDLSVYWYQQSLDQGLQFLIQYYNGEERAKGNILERFSAQQFPDLHSELNLSSLELGDSALYFCASSGTSGGRHEQFFGPGTRLTVL.

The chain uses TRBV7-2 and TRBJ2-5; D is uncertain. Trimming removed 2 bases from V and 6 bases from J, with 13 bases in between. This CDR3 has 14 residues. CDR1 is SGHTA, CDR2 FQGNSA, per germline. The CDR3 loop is CASSLTRISQTQYF. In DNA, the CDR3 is TGTGCCAGCAGCTTAACCCGTATTTCGCAGACCCAGTACTTC.

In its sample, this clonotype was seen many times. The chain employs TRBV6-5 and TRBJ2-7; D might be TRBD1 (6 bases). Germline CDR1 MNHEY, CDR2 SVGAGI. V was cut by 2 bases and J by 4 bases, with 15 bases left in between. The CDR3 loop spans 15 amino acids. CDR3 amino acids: CASSYAIQGPYEQYF. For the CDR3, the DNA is TGTGCCAGCAGTTACGCCATCCAGGGGCCTTACGAGCAGTACTTC.

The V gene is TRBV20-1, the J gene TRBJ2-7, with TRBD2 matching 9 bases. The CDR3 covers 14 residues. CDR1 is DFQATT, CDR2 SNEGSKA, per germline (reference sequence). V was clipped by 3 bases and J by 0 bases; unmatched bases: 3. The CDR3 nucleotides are TGCAGTGCTAGGGTTAGCGGGAGCTCCTACGAGCAGTACTTC. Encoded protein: CSARVSGSSYEQYF.

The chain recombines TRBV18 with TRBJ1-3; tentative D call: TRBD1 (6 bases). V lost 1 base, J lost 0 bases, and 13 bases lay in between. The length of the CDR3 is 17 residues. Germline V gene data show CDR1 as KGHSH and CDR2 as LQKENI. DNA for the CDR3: TGTGCCAGCTCACCACTTATCGACAGGAGCTCTGGAAACACCATATATTTT. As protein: CASSPLIDRSSGNTIYF. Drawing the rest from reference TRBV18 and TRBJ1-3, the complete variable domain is NAGVMQNPRHLVRRRGQEARLRCSPMKGHSHVYWYRQLPEEGLKFMVYLQKENIIDESGMPKERFSAEFPKEGPSILRIQQVVRGDSAAYFCASSPLIDRSSGNTIYFGEGSWLTVV.

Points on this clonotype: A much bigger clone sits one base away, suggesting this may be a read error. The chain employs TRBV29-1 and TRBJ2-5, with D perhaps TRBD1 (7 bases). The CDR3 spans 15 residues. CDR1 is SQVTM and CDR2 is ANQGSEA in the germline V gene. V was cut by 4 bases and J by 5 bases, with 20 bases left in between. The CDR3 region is CSVGRGRQGGETQYF. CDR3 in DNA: TGCAGCGTTGGGAGGGGGAGACAGGGTGGTGAGACCCAGTACTTC.

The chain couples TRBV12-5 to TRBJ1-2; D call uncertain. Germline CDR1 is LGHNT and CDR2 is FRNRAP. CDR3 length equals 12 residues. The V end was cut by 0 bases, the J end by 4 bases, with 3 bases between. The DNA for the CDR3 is TGTGCTAGTGGTTTGGTCAGCTATGGCTACACCTTC. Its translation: CASGLVSYGYTF.

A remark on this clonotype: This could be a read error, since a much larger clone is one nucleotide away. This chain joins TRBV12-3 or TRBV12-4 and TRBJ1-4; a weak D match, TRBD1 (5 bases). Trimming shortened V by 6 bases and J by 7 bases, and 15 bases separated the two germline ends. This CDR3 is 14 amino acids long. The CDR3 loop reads CASRTGAGSEKLFF. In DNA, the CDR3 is TGTGCCAGCAGAACCGGGGCAGGGAGTGAAAAACTGTTTTTT.

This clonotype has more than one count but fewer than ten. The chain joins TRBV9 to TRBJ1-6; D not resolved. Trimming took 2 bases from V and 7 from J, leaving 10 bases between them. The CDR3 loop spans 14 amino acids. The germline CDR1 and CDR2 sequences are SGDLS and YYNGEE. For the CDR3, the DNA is TGTGCCAGCAGCGTCGGACGGCGAAATTCACCCCTCCACTTT. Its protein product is CASSVGRRNSPLHF.

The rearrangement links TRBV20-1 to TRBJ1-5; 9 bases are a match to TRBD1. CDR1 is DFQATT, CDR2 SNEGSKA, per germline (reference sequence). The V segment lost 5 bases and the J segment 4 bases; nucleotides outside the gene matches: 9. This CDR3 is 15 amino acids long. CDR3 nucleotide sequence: TGCAGTGCTCCTCTTGACAGGGGGAGAAATCAGCCCCAGCATTTT. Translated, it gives CSAPLDRGRNQPQHF.